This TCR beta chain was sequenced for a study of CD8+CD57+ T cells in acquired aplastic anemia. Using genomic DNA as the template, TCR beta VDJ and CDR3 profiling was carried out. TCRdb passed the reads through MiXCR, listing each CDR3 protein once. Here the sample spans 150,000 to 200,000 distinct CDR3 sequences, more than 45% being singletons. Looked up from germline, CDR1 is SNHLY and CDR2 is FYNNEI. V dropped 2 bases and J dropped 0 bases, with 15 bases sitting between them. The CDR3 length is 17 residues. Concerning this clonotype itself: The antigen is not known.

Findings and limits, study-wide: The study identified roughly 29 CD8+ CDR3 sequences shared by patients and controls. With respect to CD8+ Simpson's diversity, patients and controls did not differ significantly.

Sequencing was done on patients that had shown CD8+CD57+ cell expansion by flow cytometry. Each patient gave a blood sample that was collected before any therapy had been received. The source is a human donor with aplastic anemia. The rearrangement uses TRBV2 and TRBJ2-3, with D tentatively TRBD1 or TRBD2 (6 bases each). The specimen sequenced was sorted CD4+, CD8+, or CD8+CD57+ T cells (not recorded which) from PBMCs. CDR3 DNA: TGTGCCAGCAGTGAACTACGGGGGCGGGTCAGCACAGATACGCAGTATTTT. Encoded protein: CASSELRGRVSTDTQYF. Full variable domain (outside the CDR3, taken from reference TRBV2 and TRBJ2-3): EPEVTQTPSHQVTQMGQEVILRCVPISNHLYFYWYRQILGQKVEFLVSFYNNEISEKSEIFDDQFSVERPDGSNFTLKIRSTKLEDSAMYFCASSELRGRVSTDTQYFGPGTRLTVL.